This TCR beta chain was recorded in a study of regulatory T cells in long-lasting Graves disease. Library construction for TCR beta used iRepertoire HTBI primers and Arm-PCR of CDR3 regions. TCRdb reprocessed the multiplex PCR reads via MiXCR and lists one record per CDR3 protein. The sample lists around 320,000 distinct CDR3 sequences, 16% occurring once. The germline CDR1 and CDR2 sequences are KGHSH and LQKENI. After removal of 6 bases from V and 1 base from J, the junction contained 8 bases not matched to a gene. The CDR3 has 15 amino acids. As for time point: newly diagnosed GD, antithyroid drugs for less than 3 months. RNA isolated from PBMCs was used to make the TCR library. This clonotype has a count of ten or more. These same records also appear under a second study, on T cells in Graves' hyperthyroidism and ophthalmopathy.

This rearrangement joins TRBV18 to TRBJ1-1, with 7 positions matching TRBD1. The material sequenced was peripheral blood mononuclear cells (PBMCs), taken at new diagnosis, from a patient treated with antithyroid drugs. The TCR originated in a man aged 35 to 55 with Graves disease. This chain's CDR3 is CASSPSTGWNTEAFF. For the CDR3, the DNA is TGTGCCAGCTCTCCCTCGACAGGGTGGAACACTGAAGCTTTCTTT. The variable domain in full, with the rest retrieved from reference TRBV18 and TRBJ1-1, is NAGVMQNPRHLVRRRGQEARLRCSPMKGHSHVYWYRQLPEEGLKFMVYLQKENIIDESGMPKERFSAEFPKEGPSILRIQQVVRGDSAAYFCASSPSTGWNTEAFFGQGTRLTVV.